This TCR beta chain was sequenced during a study of shared clonotypes between healthy human individuals. The V gene's germline CDR1 is SGHDT and CDR2 YYEEEE. This CDR3 spans 15 amino acids. The V segment lost 4 bases and the J segment 4 bases; nucleotides outside the gene matches: 8. With regard to this clone: Its antigen is not identified.

Some clones are missing from TCRdb's copy, which holds only in-frame ones; the method was immunoSEQ multiplex PCR. The data hold 2 million to 2.5 million clones, with almost 96% observed a single time. Both subsets, CD45RA+ naive and CD45RA-negative memory, were split from the CD4+ cells. Overall study findings and caveats: It was the non-shared clonotypes that had lower generation probabilities than clonotypes shared by all four donors.

The TCR originated in a young man in good health. V gene TRBV5-6 combines with J gene TRBJ2-3; 8 nucleotides agree with TRBD2. Source material: naive CD4+ T cells sorted from blood. The subset: CD45RA+ positively selected. The CDR3 region has the DNA TGTGCCAGCAGCAATGGAGGACTAGCTTCAGATACGCAGTATTTT. Protein: CASSNGGLASDTQYF. Full variable domain (remainder filled in from reference TRBV5-6 and TRBJ2-3): DAGVTQSPTHLIKTRGQQVTLRCSPKSGHDTVSWYQQALGQGPQFIFQYYEEEERQRGNFPDRFSGHQFPNYSSELNVNALLLGDSALYLCASSNGGLASDTQYFGPGTRLTVL.